This entry is about one T cell receptor (beta chain). This sample is part of a study of shared clonotypes between healthy human individuals. Trimming took off 3 bases at V and 0 bases at J, with 11 bases between the two ends. The germline V gene encodes CDR1 KGHSH and CDR2 LQKENI. This CDR3 is 16 amino acids long. Under the authors' procedure: ImmunoSEQ sequences covered only the junction and lacked quality scores; filtering therefore differed. This table comes from immunoSEQ multiplex PCR, and its TCRdb copy is limited to in-frame clones, with some not included. V, J and clone size are taken as reported in that table, and D and trimming were inferred from the DNA itself. The sample lists about 470,000 clones, more than 75% occurring once. Every one of the donors was a Caucasian adult that lived in Nashville, Tennessee. Genomic DNA, for the unsorted samples, came from 80 million to 100 million PBMCs.

J is TRBJ2-2 and V is TRBV18, with a weak D call TRBD2 (6 bases). The TCR was taken from a woman in her forties in good health. Some clones in this sample may be carry-over from other donors' samples. Sequencing was done on a sample of PBMCs. CDR3 sequence: CASSPSGGTNTGELFF. The CDR3 nucleotides are TGTGCCAGCTCACCGTCTGGCGGGACGAACACCGGGGAGCTGTTTTTT.